The present T cell receptor beta chain was sequenced within a study of T cells in Graves' hyperthyroidism and ophthalmopathy (dated by TCRdb to between 2018 and 2021). About the full investigation: Peripheral blood samples were taken at the time of initial diagnosis, prior to any treatment. To identify TCR V-J signatures that set the groups apart, the researchers used a discovery cohort of about a hundred patients, made up of around 42 with Graves' ophthalmopathy and 55 to 65 with stable Graves' hyperthyroidism. TCR Vbeta CDR3 sequencing of 120 to 150 peripheral blood samples (approximately 44 ophthalmopathy, 75 to 85 hyperthyroidism and about 17 progressor patients) is reported in the paper. The 100 discovery patients were randomly divided into training and test sets at a 7:3 ratio. Once sampling was done, hyperthyroidism patients were given methimazole at a starting dose of 30 mg daily, whereas ophthalmopathy patients were given high-dose intravenous methylprednisolone. Whether ophthalmopathy could be predicted prospectively was tested in an independent validation cohort made up of about 18 hyperthyroidism patients plus 17 patients who later progressed to ophthalmopathy. The study also compared thyroid tissue and blood T-cell repertoires from roughly six Graves' hyperthyroidism patients. What the study reported, not specific to this receptor: Most expanded thyroid clonotypes (frequency above 0.001) were also detected in blood, a finding suggesting that blood repertoires may reflect thyroid immune responses. In cross-validation, a model built on a 13 V-J signature told ophthalmopathy apart from stable hyperthyroidism with approximately 90% sensitivity and roughly 81% specificity, and in testing the same model reached 80%/75%. No statistical method was used to fix the sample size in advance, and group allocation was not hidden from the investigators. During validation, the model predicted progression to ophthalmopathy a median of approximately 6.5 months ahead of onset, with more than 55% sensitivity and 72.22% specificity.

Amplification of TCR beta CDR3 regions was carried out from RNA transcripts. The first round of RT-PCR for the TCR CDR3 was performed with the HTBI primer set and the Qiagen OneStep RT-PCR kit. The libraries were constructed in a second round of multiplex PCR and then size-selected and purified. Libraries were sequenced paired-end with 100 bp reads on an Illumina HiSeq2000. The authors processed their data as follows. Raw data were processed with SOAPnuke, discarding reads with adapters, uncalled bases, mean Phred below 15, or no exact constant-primer or identifier match. High-quality paired reads were merged using COPE v1.2.5, and each unique nucleotide sequence was defined as a clonotype. MiTCR v1.1 was used to align clonotypes to the IMGT TRBV, TRBD and TRBJ reference segments. Analysis was restricted to V-J combinations with a frequency above 0.0001, which covered over 98% of repertoires. The TCS score was defined as the ratio of F50 (clonal expansion) to E x V (chaos), calculated using BLOSUM62-based TCRdist between CDR3 peptides within each V-J. Welch's t-statistics and random forest reduced roughly 500 V-J features to 13, which were used in a naive Bayes classifier (R e1071). The public reads were reprocessed in TCRdb via fastp at Q25 and MiXCR, keeping in-frame beta chains. When rows share a CDR3 protein, they turn into one entry using the most common DNA and genes. TCRdb's processing, not the authors', yielded these V and J calls. This sample holds 300,000 to 450,000 distinct CDR3 sequences; 15% to 19% were observed only once. 25% to 35% of the sample goes to the ten largest clones.

This clonotype was picked up many times. Its recognized antigen is unknown. Per-base quality was not reported, and no clone a single base away is much larger than it. The hyperthyroidism patients were between 18 and 65 years old and newly diagnosed, with a disease duration of less than 2 months. Patients with uncontrolled infections, other autoimmune diseases, pregnancy or lactation were excluded. Diagnoses were established on the basis of clinical symptoms, serum thyroxine and TRAb, thyroid ultrasound, and orbital computed tomography. Blood from progressor patients was drawn when they were first diagnosed with hyperthyroidism, before any ophthalmopathy symptoms appeared. PBMCs were separated from 8 to 10 ml of fresh peripheral blood using Ficoll-Paque density gradient centrifugation. Progressor patients were initially diagnosed with Graves' hyperthyroidism and developed ophthalmopathy during follow-up. Trizol reagent was used to extract total RNA, and RNA quality was then checked on an Agilent 2100 Bioanalyzer.

This sequence originates from a woman aged 18-29 years with Graves' hyperthyroidism that later progressed to Graves' ophthalmopathy. The sample taken for sequencing was blood.

The base sequence is TGTGCCAGCATACCTAGGGGGGAGGAGTACTATGGCTACACCTTC. This encodes CASIPRGEEYYGYTF. The rearranged segments are TRBV7-2 and TRBJ1-2; D gene: possibly TRBD1, on 6 matching bases. Taken from cysteine to phenylalanine, the CDR3 has 15 residues. The DNA shown is the 45-base CDR3, in frame from base 1. Reading the germline V gene gives CDR1 SGHTA and CDR2 FQGNSA. Trimming takes 7 bases from V and 3 bases from J, and the germline ends sit 18 bases apart. The reference TRBV7-2 and TRBJ1-2 proteins fill in what lies around the CDR3, so the full variable domain reads GAGVSQSPSNKVTEKGKDVELRCDPISGHTALYWYRQSLGQGLEFLIYFQGNSAPDKSGLPSDRFSAERTGGSVSTLTIQRTQQEDSAVYLCASIPRGEEYYGYTFGSGTRLTVV.